This is a list of T cell receptor beta chains from one sample in a study of T cells after yellow fever vaccination. MiXCR, applied by TCRdb to the 5' RACE reads, yields one record per CDR3 protein. This table has roughly 300,000 distinct CDR3 sequences, roughly 8.6% appearing once. Source: PBMCs, taken about 49 days after the first yellow fever vaccination. The receptors were gathered from a man younger than 35 who received the YFV17D yellow fever vaccine. Both conserved end residues are part of each CDR3. Each record gives: D gene, clone size, J gene, V gene, CDR3 protein, CDR3 DNA. D genes are given only for firm matches. Only part of the rows carry a size: once, few, many, or a class if the clone is expanded.

>.|.|TRBJ1-1|TRBV20-1
CSARSLGRTGTEAFF
TGCAGTGCTAGATCTCTTGGCCGAACGGGCACTGAAGCTTTCTTT
>.|.|TRBJ2-4|TRBV20-1
CSARILAKNIQYF
TGCAGTGCGAGAATACTAGCCAAAAACATTCAGTACTTC
>.|few|TRBJ2-5|TRBV7-2
CASSSGTKETQYF
TGTGCCAGCAGCTCCGGGACCAAAGAGACCCAGTACTTC
>.|many|TRBJ2-7|TRBV12-3/TRBV12-4
CASSPGQSPLRHEQYF
TGTGCCAGCAGCCCGGGGCAATCTCCACTCCGGCACGAGCAGTACTTC
>.|once|TRBJ2-3|TRBV6-6
CASALQQVTQYF
TGTGCCAGCGCACTACAACAGGTTACGCAGTATTTT
>TRBD1|.|TRBJ2-1|TRBV10-3
CAIWDSSYNEQFF
TGTGCCATCTGGGACAGCTCCTACAATGAGCAGTTCTTC
>TRBD1|few|TRBJ1-1|TRBV7-2
CASSSTGGSTEAFF
TGTGCCAGCAGCTCAACAGGGGGTAGCACTGAAGCTTTCTTT
>TRBD1|many|TRBJ1-1|TRBV12-3/TRBV12-4
CASSSQGVAEAFF
TGTGCCAGCAGTTCCCAGGGGGTGGCTGAAGCTTTCTTT
>.|.|TRBJ1-2|TRBV15
CATSRDLRRDSGYTF
TGTGCCACCAGCAGAGATCTCCGCAGGGATAGTGGCTACACCTTC
>.|few|TRBJ2-2|TRBV27
CASSLSLETSLNTGELFF
TGTGCCAGCAGTTTATCGTTGGAAACCAGCCTAAACACCGGGGAGCTGTTTTTT
>TRBD2|few|TRBJ2-1|TRBV4-3
CASSRPVGLADRNEQFF
TGCGCCAGCAGCCGACCCGTCGGACTAGCGGACCGGAATGAGCAGTTCTTC
>.|.|TRBJ1-5|TRBV12-3/TRBV12-4
CASTVGVQGRQPQHF
TGTGCCAGCACCGTGGGGGTGCAGGGGAGGCAGCCCCAGCATTTT
>TRBD1|many|TRBJ2-2|TRBV7-2
CASSLAPGTGYTGELFF
TGTGCCAGCAGCTTAGCACCCGGGACAGGGTACACCGGGGAGCTGTTTTTT
>.|many|TRBJ2-1|TRBV12-5
CASGQGTWGATDNNEQFF
TGTGCTAGTGGCCAGGGAACATGGGGAGCGACCGATAACAATGAGCAGTTCTTC
>TRBD2|few|TRBJ2-3|TRBV29-1
CSVEVGRGGWDTQYF
TGCAGCGTTGAAGTTGGGCGGGGGGGCTGGGATACGCAGTATTTT
>TRBD1|.|TRBJ2-3|TRBV20-1
CSAAGLGTGGRRDTQYF
TGCAGTGCTGCAGGTCTCGGGACAGGGGGCCGGAGAGATACGCAGTATTTT
>TRBD1|many|TRBJ2-7|TRBV7-2
CASSPPWGTGVYEQYF
TGTGCCAGCAGCCCACCCTGGGGGACAGGGGTTTACGAGCAGTACTTC
>TRBD2|.|TRBJ2-3|TRBV7-6
CASSPGGGQGDTQYF
TGTGCCAGCAGCCCCGGCGGGGGGCAGGGAGATACGCAGTATTTT
>.|many|TRBJ1-6|TRBV7-3
CASSLQGGSPLHF
TGTGCCAGCAGCTTACAGGGTGGGTCACCCCTCCACTTT
>TRBD1|.|TRBJ1-5|TRBV15
CATSRYKNRGHQPQHF
TGTGCCACCAGCAGATATAAAAACAGGGGCCATCAGCCCCAGCATTTT
>.|.|TRBJ1-4|TRBV18
CASSPSGEGLFF
TGTGCCAGCTCACCCTCAGGGGAAGGACTGTTTTTT
>TRBD1|few|TRBJ2-5|TRBV29-1
CSVDSGGTGCF
TGCAGCGTTGACAGTGGTGGGACAGGGTGCTTC
>.|few|TRBJ2-2|TRBV7-2
CASSLWVSTARELFF
TGTGCCAGCAGCCTCTGGGTGTCGACCGCGCGGGAGCTGTTTTTT
>.|.|TRBJ1-1|TRBV20-1
CSARPEGNTEAFF
TGCAGTGCTAGACCCGAGGGAAACACTGAAGCTTTCTTT
>TRBD2|few|TRBJ2-3|TRBV13
CASSWGTSGGRNTQYF
TGTGCCAGCAGCTGGGGGACTAGCGGGGGTCGAAATACGCAGTATTTT
>TRBD1|few|TRBJ1-1|TRBV30
CAWRDTGAGDTEAFF
TGTGCCTGGAGAGATACAGGGGCTGGGGACACTGAAGCTTTCTTT
>.|.|TRBJ1-1|TRBV6-2/TRBV6-3
CASSYSTSDSSEYMNTEAFF
TGTGCCAGCAGTTACTCGACCAGCGACAGTTCCGAATACATGAACACTGAAGCTTTCTTT
>.|.|TRBJ1-2|TRBV29-1
CSTGDYGYTF
TGCAGCACCGGCGACTATGGCTACACCTTC
>.|few|TRBJ1-1|TRBV25-1
CATLGGPTEAFF
TGTGCCACCCTGGGGGGGCCAACTGAAGCTTTCTTT